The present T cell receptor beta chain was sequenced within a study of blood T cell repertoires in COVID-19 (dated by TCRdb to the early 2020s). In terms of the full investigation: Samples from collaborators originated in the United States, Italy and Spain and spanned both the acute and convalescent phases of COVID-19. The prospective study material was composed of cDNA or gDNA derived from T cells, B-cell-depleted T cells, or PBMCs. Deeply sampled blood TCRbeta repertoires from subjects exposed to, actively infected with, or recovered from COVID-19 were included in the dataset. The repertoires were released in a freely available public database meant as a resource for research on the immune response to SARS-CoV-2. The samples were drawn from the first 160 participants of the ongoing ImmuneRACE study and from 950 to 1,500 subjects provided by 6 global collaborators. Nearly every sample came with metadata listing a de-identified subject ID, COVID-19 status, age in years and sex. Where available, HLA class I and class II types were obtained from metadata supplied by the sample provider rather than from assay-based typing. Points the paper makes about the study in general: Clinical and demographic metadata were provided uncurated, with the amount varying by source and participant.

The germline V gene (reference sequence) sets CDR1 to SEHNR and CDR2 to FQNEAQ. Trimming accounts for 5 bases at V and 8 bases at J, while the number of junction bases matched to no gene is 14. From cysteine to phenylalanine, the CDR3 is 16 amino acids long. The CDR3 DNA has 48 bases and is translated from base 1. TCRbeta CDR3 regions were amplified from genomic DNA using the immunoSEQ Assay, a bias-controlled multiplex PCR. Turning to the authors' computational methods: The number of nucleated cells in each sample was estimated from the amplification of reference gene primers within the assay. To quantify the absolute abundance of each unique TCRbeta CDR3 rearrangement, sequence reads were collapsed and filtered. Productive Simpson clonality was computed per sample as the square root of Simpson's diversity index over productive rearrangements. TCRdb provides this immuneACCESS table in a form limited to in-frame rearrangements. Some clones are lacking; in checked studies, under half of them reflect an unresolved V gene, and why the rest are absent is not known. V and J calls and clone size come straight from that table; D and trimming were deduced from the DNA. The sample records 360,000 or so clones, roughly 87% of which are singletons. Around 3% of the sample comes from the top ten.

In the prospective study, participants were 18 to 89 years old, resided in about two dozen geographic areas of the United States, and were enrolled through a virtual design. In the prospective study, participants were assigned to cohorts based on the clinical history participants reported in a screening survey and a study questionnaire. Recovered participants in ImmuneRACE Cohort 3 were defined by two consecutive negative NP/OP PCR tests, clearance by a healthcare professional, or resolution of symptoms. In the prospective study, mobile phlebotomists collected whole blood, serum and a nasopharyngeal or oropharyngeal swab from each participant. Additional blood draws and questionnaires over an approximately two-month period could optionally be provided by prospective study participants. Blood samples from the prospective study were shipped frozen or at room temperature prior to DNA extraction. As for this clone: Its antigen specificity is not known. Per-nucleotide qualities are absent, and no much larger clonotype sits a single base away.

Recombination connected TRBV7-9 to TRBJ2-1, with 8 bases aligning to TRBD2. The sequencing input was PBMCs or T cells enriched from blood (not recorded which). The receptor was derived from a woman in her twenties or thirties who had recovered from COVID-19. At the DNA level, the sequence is TGTGCCAGCAGCCCAAAAGGGGGGACTAGTTTATATGAGCAGTTCTTC. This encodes CASSPKGGTSLYEQFF.